This TCR beta chain was identified during a study of T cells in Graves' hyperthyroidism and ophthalmopathy. General study findings and limits: The authors' 13 V-J model separated ophthalmopathy from stable hyperthyroidism.

Using RNA transcripts as the source, TCR beta CDR3 regions were amplified. When the TCR CDR3 underwent first-round RT-PCR, the HTBI primer set was used. TCRdb ran MiXCR on the multiplex PCR reads and lists one entry per CDR3 protein. Of about 290,000 distinct CDR3 sequences in the sample, about an eighth were seen once. This clonotype was observed a few times. Antigen unknown. Newly diagnosed patients aged 18 to 65 had hyperthyroidism of under 2 months' duration. Uncontrolled infection, other autoimmune disease, pregnancy or lactation led to exclusion. The V gene's germline CDR1 is MNHEY and CDR2 SVGEGT. Trimming pared 7 bases from V and 6 bases from J, leaving 17 bases between. This CDR3 comprises 14 residues.

Sequenced: blood. The V and J genes are TRBV6-2 or TRBV6-3 and TRBJ2-3, with TRBD2 as a possible D gene (6 bases). The clonotype comes from a woman between 35 and 50 years old with Graves' hyperthyroidism. DNA for the CDR3: TGTGCCAGCACCCCTTTTCGGGAGAGGGATACGCAGTATTTT. This gives the protein CASTPFRERDTQYF.